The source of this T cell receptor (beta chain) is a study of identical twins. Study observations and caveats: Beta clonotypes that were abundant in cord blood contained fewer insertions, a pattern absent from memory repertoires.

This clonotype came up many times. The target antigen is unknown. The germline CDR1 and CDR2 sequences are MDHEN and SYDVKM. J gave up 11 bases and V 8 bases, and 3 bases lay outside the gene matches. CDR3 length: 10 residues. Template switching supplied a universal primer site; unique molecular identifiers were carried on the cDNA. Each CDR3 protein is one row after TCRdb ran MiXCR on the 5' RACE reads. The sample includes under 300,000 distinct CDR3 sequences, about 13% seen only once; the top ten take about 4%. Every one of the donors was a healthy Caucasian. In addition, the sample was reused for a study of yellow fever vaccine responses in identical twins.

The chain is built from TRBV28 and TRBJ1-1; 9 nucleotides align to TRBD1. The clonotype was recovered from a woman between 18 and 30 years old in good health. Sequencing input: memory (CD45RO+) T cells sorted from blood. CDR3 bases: TGTGCCAGCGGTGGACAGGGGGCTTTCTTT. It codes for CASGGQGAFF.